Following are 3 T cell receptor beta chains from one sample sequenced in a study of blood T cell repertoires in COVID-19. The assay was immunoSEQ multiplex PCR, and TCRdb's table has in-frame clones only and misses some. The sample holds 75,000 to 95,000 clones, roughly nine tenths seen once. The sequenced sample was peripheral blood. The source is a human donor in a cohort sampled during active COVID-19.

The rearrangement links TRBV3-1 (or the pseudogene TRBV3-2) to TRBJ2-5; D uncertain. The CDR3 is made up of 16 amino acids. V lost 2 bases and J lost 2, with 15 bases in between. Germline lookup yields CDR1 LGHDT and CDR2 YNNKEL (reference sequence). The DNA for the CDR3 is TGTGCCAGCAGCCAACCTAACTGGTACTCACAAGAGACCCAGTACTTC. Encoded protein: CASSQPNWYSQETQYF.

This clone was found once. V is TRBV19 and J is TRBJ2-7, with TRBD1 matching 7 bases. This CDR3 has 13 amino acids. The trim removed 6 bases at V and 7 bases at J, leaving 9 bases unmatched. The germline V gene encodes CDR1 LNHDA and CDR2 SQIVND (reference sequence). CDR3 nucleotides: TGTGCCAGTAGGGAATCAGGGACAGTTGAGCAGTACTTC. Protein sequence: CASRESGTVEQYF.

This chain connects TRBV28 to TRBJ2-3, with 8 bases that match TRBD1. Germline CDR1 MDHEN, CDR2 SYDVKM. V trimming: 7 bases; J trimming: 2 bases; junction bases outside the gene matches: 8. The CDR3 covers 15 residues. CDR3 nucleotides: TGTGCCAGCAACGAACCCCAGGGGGCCACAGATACGCAGTATTTT. Its protein is CASNEPQGATDTQYF.